This TCR beta chain was captured in a study of PD-1 blockade in classical Hodgkin lymphoma. The length of the CDR3 is 9 residues. Trimming took 2 bases from V and 7 from J, leaving 2 bases between them. The germline CDR1 and CDR2 sequences are SQVTM and ANQGSEA. Specified time point: newly diagnosed, previously untreated cHL patient sample. PBMCs from untreated, newly diagnosed classical Hodgkin lymphoma were comparison samples. A note on this clone: Antigen specificity is unknown.

Regarding the study as a whole: Repertoire difference causes, possibly disease activity or prior therapy, remain undefined. Newly diagnosed patients were said to have less baseline TCR diversity than healthy donors did.

Generated by immunoSEQ multiplex PCR, the TCRdb table keeps only in-frame clones and is missing some. Here the sample spans approximately 35,000 clones, 85% to 95% being singletons. The rearrangement joins TRBV29-1 to TRBJ1-2; unclear D gene. The sequenced sample consisted of peripheral blood mononuclear cells (PBMCs). This receptor was taken from a human donor with classical Hodgkin lymphoma. Here the CDR3 reads CSVESGYTF. The CDR3 DNA is TGCAGCGTTGAAAGTGGCTACACCTTC.